This T cell receptor beta chain derives from a study of technical replicates of blood from a handful of donors. Assay used: immunoSEQ multiplex PCR; TCRdb lists only in-frame clones, some missing. Among some 94,000 clones listed, less than 96% were seen once. The germline gives CDR1 MGHDK, CDR2 SYGVNS. Trimming took 1 base from V and 0 from J; bases not matched to a gene: 5. The CDR3 is 17 residues long. Sample: T cells isolated from PBMCs. The receptor's source is a human donor in good health. The V and J genes are TRBV25-1 and TRBJ2-3, with TRBD2 matching over 9 bases. CDR3 region: CASSEFGLAKSTDTQYF. CDR3 DNA sequence: TGTGCCAGCAGTGAATTTGGACTAGCGAAGAGCACAGATACGCAGTATTTT.